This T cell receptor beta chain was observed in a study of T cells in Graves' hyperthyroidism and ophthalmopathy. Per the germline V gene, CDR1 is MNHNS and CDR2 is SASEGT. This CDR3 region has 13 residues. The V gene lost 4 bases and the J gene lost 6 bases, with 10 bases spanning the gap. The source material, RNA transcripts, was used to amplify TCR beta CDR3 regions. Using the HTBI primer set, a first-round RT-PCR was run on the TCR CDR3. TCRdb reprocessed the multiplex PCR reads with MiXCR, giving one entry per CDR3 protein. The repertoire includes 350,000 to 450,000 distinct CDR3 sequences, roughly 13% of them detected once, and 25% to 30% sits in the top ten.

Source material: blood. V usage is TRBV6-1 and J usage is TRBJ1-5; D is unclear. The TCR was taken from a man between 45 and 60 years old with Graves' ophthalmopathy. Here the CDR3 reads CASSGSRVQPQHF. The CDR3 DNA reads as TGTGCCAGCAGTGGATCGAGGGTTCAGCCCCAGCATTTT.